The present entry profiles one TCR beta chain with its context. Trimming took 10 bases from V and 3 from J, leaving 13 bases between them. There are 13 residues in the CDR3. Per the germline V gene, CDR1 is LNHDA and CDR2 is SQIVND (reference sequence). Method: immunoSEQ multiplex PCR; TCRdb's copy keeps in-frame clones and lacks some. The sample lists 2 million to 2.5 million clones; roughly 93% were seen once. The data were obtained in a study of shared clonotypes between healthy human individuals. Background on the study: A couple of women and three men aged 18 to 49 served as donors.

The sequence was obtained from a man aged 18-30 years in good health. Some clones in this sample may be carry-over from other donors' samples. The chain carries TRBV19 and TRBJ1-3, with D unresolved. The sample consisted of naive CD4+ T cells from PBMCs. The subset was: CD45RA+ positively selected. The DNA for the CDR3 is TGTGCCACCCATTTGGCAGGTGGAAACACCATATATTTT. Translated, it gives CATHLAGGNTIYF.